This TCR beta chain is drawn from a study of metastatic and nonmetastatic thyroid tumors. Across the whole study: Blood and tumor or nodule tissue repertoires from malignant and benign thyroid patients were compared. Broader study findings: A significant increase in TCR beta diversity was reportedly seen in malignant thyroid tumors relative to benign nodules, in blood and tumor.

As handled by the study authors: Across clinicopathological groups, CDR3 differences served as the basis for building a distant-metastasis classifier for papillary thyroid cancer. TCRdb called clones again from the PCR reads with MiXCR. TCRdb, not the authors, supplied the V and J calls. In the table there are roughly 33,000 clones, 15% to 20% of which are singletons. At least ten counts were recorded for this clone. Antigen unknown. This CDR3 has 14 residues. CDR1 SNHLY and CDR2 FYNNEI come from the germline V gene. V lost 1 base and J 4 bases, leaving 10 bases between the germline ends. Nobody among the patients had been given any treatment before thyroid surgery.

The clonotype originates from a male donor with papillary thyroid cancer or a benign thyroid nodule (not recorded which). Some clones in this sample may be carry-over from other donors' samples. The sequencing sample was made of blood. The rearrangement uses TRBV2 and TRBJ1-2; unclear D gene. This chain's CDR3 is CASSEVGSIYGYTF. CDR3 nucleotides: TGTGCCAGCAGTGAAGTGGGGTCGATCTATGGCTACACCTTC.